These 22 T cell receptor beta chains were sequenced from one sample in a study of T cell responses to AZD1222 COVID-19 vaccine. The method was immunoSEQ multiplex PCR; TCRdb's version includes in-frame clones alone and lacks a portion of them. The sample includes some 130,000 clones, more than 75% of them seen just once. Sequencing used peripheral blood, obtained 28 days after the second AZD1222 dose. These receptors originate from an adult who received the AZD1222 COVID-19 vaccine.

The chain's CDR3 is CAWSVGTGTEKLFF. The CDR3 coding sequence is TGTGCCTGGAGTGTAGGGACAGGGACCGAAAAACTGTTTTTT. The rearrangement uses TRBV30 and TRBJ1-4, with 9 positions matching TRBD1. The CDR3 runs 14 residues. The V gene's germline CDR1 is GTSNPN and CDR2 SVGIG (reference sequence). J gave up 8 bases and V 0 bases, and 4 bases lay outside the gene matches.

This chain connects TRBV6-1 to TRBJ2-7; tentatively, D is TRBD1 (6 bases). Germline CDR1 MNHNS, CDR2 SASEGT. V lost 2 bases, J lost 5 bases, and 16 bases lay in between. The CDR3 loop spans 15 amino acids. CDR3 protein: CASSESPGVPHEQYF. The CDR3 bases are TGTGCCAGCAGTGAAAGTCCAGGGGTTCCCCACGAGCAGTACTTC.

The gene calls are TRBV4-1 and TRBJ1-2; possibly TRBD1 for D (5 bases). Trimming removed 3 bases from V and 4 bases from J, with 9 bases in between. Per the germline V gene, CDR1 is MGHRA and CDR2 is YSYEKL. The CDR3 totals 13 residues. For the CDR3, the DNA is TGCGCCAGCAGCCAGGGACCGGTCTATGGCTACACCTTC. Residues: CASSQGPVYGYTF.

CDR3 bases: TGCGCCAGCAGCCAATTCGACAGCAACTATGGCTACACCTTC. It specifies CASSQFDSNYGYTF. The chain uses TRBV4-1 and TRBJ1-2; D may be TRBD1 (5 bases). Trimming shortened V by 2 bases and J by 2 bases, and 9 bases separated the two germline ends. From germline, CDR1 is MGHRA and CDR2 YSYEKL. CDR3 length equals 14 residues.

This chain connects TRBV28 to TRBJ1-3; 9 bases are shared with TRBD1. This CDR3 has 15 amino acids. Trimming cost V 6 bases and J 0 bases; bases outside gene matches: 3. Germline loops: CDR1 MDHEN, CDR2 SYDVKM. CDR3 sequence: CASSETGGSGNTIYF. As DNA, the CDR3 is TGTGCCAGCAGCGAGACAGGGGGCTCTGGAAACACCATATATTTT.

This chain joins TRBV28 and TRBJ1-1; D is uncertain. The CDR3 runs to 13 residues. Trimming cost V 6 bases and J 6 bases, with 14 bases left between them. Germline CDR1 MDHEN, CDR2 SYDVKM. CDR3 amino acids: CASRKGSSPEAFF. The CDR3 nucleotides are TGTGCCAGCAGGAAAGGGTCTTCCCCTGAAGCTTTCTTT.

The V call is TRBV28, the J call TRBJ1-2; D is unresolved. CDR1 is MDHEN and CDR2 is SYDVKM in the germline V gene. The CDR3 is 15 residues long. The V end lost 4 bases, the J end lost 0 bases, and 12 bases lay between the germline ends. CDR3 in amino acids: CASSSRDGSNYGYTF. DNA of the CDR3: TGTGCCAGCAGTTCCCGAGACGGGTCTAACTATGGCTACACCTTC.

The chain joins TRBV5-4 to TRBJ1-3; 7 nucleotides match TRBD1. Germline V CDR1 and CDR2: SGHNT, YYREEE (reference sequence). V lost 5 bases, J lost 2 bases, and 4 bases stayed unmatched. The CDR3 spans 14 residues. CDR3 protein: CASSYGTAGNTIYF. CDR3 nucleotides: TGTGCCAGCAGTTACGGGACAGCTGGAAACACCATATATTTT. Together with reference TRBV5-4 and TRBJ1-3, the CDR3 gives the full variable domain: ETGVTQSPTHLIKTRGQQVTLRCSSQSGHNTVSWYQQALGQGPQFIFQYYREEENGRGNFPPRFSGLQFPNYSSELNVNALELDDSALYLCASSYGTAGNTIYFGEGSWLTVV.

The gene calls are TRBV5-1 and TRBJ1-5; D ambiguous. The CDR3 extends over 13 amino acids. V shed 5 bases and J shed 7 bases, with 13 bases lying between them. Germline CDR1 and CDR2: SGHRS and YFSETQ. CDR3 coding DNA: TGCGCCAGCAGGGGTGAAATCGGGCAGCCCCAGCATTTT. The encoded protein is CASRGEIGQPQHF. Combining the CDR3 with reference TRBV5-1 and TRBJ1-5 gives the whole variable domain KAGVTQTPRYLIKTRGQQVTLSCSPISGHRSVSWYQQTPGQGLQFLFEYFSETQRNKGNFPGRFSGRQFSNSRSEMNVSTLELGDSALYLCASRGEIGQPQHFGDGTRLSIL.

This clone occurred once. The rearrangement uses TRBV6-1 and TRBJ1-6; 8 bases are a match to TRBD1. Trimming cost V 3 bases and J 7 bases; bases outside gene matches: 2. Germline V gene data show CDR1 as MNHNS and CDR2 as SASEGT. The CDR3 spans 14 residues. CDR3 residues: CASSDRTGNSPLHF. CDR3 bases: TGTGCCAGCAGTGACCGGACAGGGAATTCACCCCTCCACTTT.

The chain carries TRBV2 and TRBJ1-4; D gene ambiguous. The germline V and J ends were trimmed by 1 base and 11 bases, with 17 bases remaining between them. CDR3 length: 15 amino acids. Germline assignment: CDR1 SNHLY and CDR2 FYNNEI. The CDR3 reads CASSEERTVSGKLFF. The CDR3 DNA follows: TGTGCCAGCAGTGAAGAACGTACGGTTTCTGGGAAACTGTTTTTT. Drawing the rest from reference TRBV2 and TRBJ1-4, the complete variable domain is EPEVTQTPSHQVTQMGQEVILRCVPISNHLYFYWYRQILGQKVEFLVSFYNNEISEKSEIFDDQFSVERPDGSNFTLKIRSTKLEDSAMYFCASSEERTVSGKLFFGSGTQLSVL.

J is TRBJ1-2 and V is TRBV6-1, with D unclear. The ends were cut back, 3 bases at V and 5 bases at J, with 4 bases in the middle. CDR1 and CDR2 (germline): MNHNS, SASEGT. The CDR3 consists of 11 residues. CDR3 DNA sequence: TGTGCCAGCAGTGAGTGGTATGGCTACACCTTC. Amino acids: CASSEWYGYTF.

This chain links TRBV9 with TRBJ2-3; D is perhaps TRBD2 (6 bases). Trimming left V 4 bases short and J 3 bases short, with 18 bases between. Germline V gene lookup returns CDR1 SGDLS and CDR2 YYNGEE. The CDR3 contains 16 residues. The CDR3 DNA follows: TGTGCCAGCAGCCTGCAGTCCGGGAGAAGGACAGATACGCAGTATTTT. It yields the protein CASSLQSGRRTDTQYF.

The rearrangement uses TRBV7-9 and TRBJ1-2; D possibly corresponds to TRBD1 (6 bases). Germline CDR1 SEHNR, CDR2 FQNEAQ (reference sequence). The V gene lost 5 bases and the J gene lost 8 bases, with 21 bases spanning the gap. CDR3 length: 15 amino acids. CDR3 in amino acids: CASSPRGGARRGYTF. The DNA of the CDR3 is TGTGCCAGCAGCCCCCGGGGGGGGGCACGAAGAGGCTACACCTTC.

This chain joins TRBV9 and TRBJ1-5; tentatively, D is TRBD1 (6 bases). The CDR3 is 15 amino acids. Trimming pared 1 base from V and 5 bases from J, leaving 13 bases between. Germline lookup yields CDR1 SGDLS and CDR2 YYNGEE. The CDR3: CASSVMGGADQPQHF. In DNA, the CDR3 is TGTGCCAGCAGCGTAATGGGGGGGGCGGATCAGCCCCAGCATTTT.

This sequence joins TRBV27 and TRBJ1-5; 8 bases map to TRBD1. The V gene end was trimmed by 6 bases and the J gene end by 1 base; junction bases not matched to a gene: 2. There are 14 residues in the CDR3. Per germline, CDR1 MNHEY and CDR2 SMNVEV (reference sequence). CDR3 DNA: TGTGCCAGCAGCGGACAGGGAAGCAATCAGCCCCAGCATTTT. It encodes CASSGQGSNQPQHF.

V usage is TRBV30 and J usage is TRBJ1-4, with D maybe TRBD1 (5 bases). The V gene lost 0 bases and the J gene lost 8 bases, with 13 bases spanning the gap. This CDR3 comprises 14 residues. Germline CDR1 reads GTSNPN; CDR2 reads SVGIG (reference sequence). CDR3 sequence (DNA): TGTGCCTGGAGTGTAAAGGGGAGAGGGGAAAAACTGTTTTTT. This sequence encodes CAWSVKGRGEKLFF. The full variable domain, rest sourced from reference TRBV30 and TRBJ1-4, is SQTIHQWPATLVQPVGSPLSLECTVEGTSNPNLYWYRQAAGRGLQLLFYSVGIGQISSEVPQNLSASRPQDRQFILSSKKLLLSDSGFYLCAWSVKGRGEKLFFGSGTQLSVL.

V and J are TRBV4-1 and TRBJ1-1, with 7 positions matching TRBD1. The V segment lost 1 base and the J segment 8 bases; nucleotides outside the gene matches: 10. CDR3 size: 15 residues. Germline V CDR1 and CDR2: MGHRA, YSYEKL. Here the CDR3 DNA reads TGCGCCAGCAGCCAAGCTAGGACAGGTAGGTCCGAAGCTTTCTTT. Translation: CASSQARTGRSEAFF.

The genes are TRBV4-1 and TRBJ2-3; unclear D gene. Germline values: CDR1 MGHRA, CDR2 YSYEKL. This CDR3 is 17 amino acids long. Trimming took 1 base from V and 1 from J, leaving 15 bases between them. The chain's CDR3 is CASSQGGWVDGTDTQYF. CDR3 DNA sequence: TGCGCCAGCAGCCAAGGGGGATGGGTGGACGGCACAGATACGCAGTATTTT.

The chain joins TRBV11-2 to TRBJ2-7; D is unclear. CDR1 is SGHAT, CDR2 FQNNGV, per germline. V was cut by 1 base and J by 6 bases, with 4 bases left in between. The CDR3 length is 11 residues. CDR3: CASSLGREQYF. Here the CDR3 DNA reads TGTGCCAGCAGCTTAGGGCGCGAGCAGTACTTC.

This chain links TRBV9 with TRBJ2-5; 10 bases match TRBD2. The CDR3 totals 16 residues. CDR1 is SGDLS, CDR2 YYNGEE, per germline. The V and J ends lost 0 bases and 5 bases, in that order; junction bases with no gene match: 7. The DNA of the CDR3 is TGTGCCAGCAGCGTAGATCCTAGCGGGAGTTTTGAGACCCAGTACTTC. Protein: CASSVDPSGSFETQYF.

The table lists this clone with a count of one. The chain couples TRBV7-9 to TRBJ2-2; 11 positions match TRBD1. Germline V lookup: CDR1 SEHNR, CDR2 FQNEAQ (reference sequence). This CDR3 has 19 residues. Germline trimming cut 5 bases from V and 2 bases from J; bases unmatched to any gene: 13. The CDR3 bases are TGTGCCAGCAGCGGTCTTTGGCGGGACAGGGGGTCCAACACCGGGGAGCTGTTTTTT. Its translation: CASSGLWRDRGSNTGELFF.